This T cell receptor (beta chain) comes out of a study of a mutant IDH1 vaccine in newly diagnosed glioma. TCRdb's copy holds only in-frame clones and misses some; the assay was immunoSEQ multiplex PCR. The table lists 110,000 or so clones, roughly nine tenths of them singletons. This clone appeared a single time. What it binds is unknown. Indicated time point: week 11, during vaccination. What each vaccine dose contained was 300 ug of mutant IDH1 20-mer peptide, accompanied by topical imiquimod. This TCR was sampled from a woman aged 50 to 60 with glioma. Sequenced material: PBMCs, taken from a glioma patient whose treatment included an IDH1 peptide vaccine.

CDR3 nucleotides: TGTGCCAGCAAGCGGCCTGAGCAGTTCTTC. Translated: CASKRPEQFF. This chain joins TRBV2 and TRBJ2-1; D perhaps matches TRBD2 (5 bases). V gave up 7 bases and J gave up 9 bases, with 7 bases separating them. The CDR3 runs to 10 residues. Germline V gene sequence: CDR1 SNHLY, CDR2 FYNNEI.